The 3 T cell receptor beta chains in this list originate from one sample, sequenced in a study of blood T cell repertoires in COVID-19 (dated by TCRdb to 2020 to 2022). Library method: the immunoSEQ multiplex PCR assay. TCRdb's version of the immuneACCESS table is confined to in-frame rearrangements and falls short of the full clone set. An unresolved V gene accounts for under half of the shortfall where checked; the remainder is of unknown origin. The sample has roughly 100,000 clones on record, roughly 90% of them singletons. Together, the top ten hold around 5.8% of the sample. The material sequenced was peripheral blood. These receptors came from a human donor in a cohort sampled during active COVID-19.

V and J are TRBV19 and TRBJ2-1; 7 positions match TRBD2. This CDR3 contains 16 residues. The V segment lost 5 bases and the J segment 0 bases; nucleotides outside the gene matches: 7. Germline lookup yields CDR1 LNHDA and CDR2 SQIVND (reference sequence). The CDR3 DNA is TGTGCCAGTAGTCTCCACAGCGGGAACTCCTACAATGAGCAGTTCTTC. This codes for CASSLHSGNSYNEQFF.

The CDR3 reads CASSLVAGTRQETQYF. In DNA, the CDR3 is TGTGCCAGCAGCTTAGTGGCAGGGACACGGCAAGAGACCCAGTACTTC. The rearrangement joins TRBV7-2 to TRBJ2-5, with TRBD1 as a possible D gene (6 bases). Germline V gene data show CDR1 as SGHTA and CDR2 as FQGNSA. V was shortened by 1 base and J by 2 bases, with 14 bases between the two germline ends. The CDR3 extends over 16 amino acids.

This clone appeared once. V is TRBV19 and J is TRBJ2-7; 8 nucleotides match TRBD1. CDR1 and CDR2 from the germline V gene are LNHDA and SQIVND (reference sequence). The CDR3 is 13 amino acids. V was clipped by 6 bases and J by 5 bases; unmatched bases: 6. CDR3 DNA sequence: TGTGCCAGTAGCCTGGGACAGGTCGACGAGCAGTACTTC. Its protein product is CASSLGQVDEQYF.